The 11 T cell receptor beta chains given below trace back to one sample, sequenced in a study of cytomegalovirus exposure and HLA in healthy donors. The primer mix had 60 Vbeta and 13 Jbeta primers. Here immunoSEQ multiplex PCR was the method, and the copy in TCRdb shows in-frame clones only, minus some. The sample's table shows 55,000 to 70,000 clones. Sequencing input: PBMCs. Receptors originate from a female donor in good health and CMV-seropositive.

The rearrangement joins TRBV5-4 to TRBJ1-2; 10 bases fit TRBD1. Trimming took 4 bases from V and 7 from J; bases not matched to a gene: 10. Germline assignment: CDR1 SGHNT and CDR2 YYREEE (reference sequence). The CDR3 is 15 residues long. CDR3 residues: CASSPGDRGVGGYTF. CDR3 nucleotide sequence: TGTGCCAGCAGCCCAGGGGACAGGGGAGTAGGTGGCTACACCTTC. Filled out from reference TRBV5-4 and TRBJ1-2, the complete variable domain reads ETGVTQSPTHLIKTRGQQVTLRCSSQSGHNTVSWYQQALGQGPQFIFQYYREEENGRGNFPPRFSGLQFPNYSSELNVNALELDDSALYLCASSPGDRGVGGYTFGSGTRLTVV.

This CDR3 reads CASSTVAGGPNEKLFF. In nucleotides, the CDR3 is TGTGCCAGCTCAACCGTGGCAGGGGGACCTAATGAAAAACTGTTTTTT. The J gene is TRBJ1-4, the V gene TRBV18; TRBD1 matches at 7 bases. Per germline, CDR1 KGHSH and CDR2 LQKENI. V shed 5 bases, J shed 3 bases, and the junction held 9 bases outside the gene matches. The CDR3 loop spans 16 amino acids.

The chain has TRBV7-2 and TRBJ1-2; D is unclear. Trimming removed 6 bases from V and 4 bases from J, with 15 bases in between. Looked up from germline, CDR1 is SGHTA and CDR2 is FQGNSA. CDR3 size: 14 residues. The CDR3 is CASSTRGNTYGYTF. CDR3 in DNA: TGTGCCAGCAGTACCCGAGGGAACACCTATGGCTACACCTTC.

The chain combines TRBV28 with TRBJ1-6, with 10 bases matching TRBD1. Looked up from germline, CDR1 is MDHEN and CDR2 is SYDVKM. CDR3 length: 15 amino acids. V trimming: 7 bases; J trimming: 8 bases; junction bases outside the gene matches: 8. The CDR3 nucleotides read TGTGCCAGCAACCCGACAGGGGGCTCACATTCACCCCTCCACTTT. Its protein product is CASNPTGGSHSPLHF.

The chain uses TRBV30 and TRBJ2-3, with 10 nucleotides matching TRBD2. The V gene's germline CDR1 is GTSNPN and CDR2 SVGIG (reference sequence). CDR3 size: 16 residues. Unmatched junction bases numbered 5, after V lost 0 bases and J lost 2 bases. CDR3 DNA sequence: TGTGCCTGGAGTGTAGGGCTAGCGGGGGTCACAGATACGCAGTATTTT. Its translation: CAWSVGLAGVTDTQYF.

This sequence joins TRBV25-1 and TRBJ2-7, with 8 bases fitting TRBD1. Germline loops: CDR1 MGHDK, CDR2 SYGVNS. The J segment lost 3 bases and the V segment lost 1 base, leaving 8 bases of the junction unmatched. The CDR3 covers 16 residues. The CDR3 region has the DNA TGTGCCAGCAGTGAATTAGGTACAGGGGGGAACTACGAGCAGTACTTC. It specifies CASSELGTGGNYEQYF.

The genes are TRBV9 and TRBJ1-4, with 9 bases matching TRBD1. Germline V gene sequence: CDR1 SGDLS, CDR2 YYNGEE. Trimming took 0 bases from V and 8 from J; bases not matched to a gene: 2. The CDR3 totals 14 residues. The CDR3, as DNA: TGTGCCAGCAGCGTAGAGGGACAGGGCGAAAAACTGTTTTTT. Encoded protein: CASSVEGQGEKLFF.

The J gene is TRBJ1-6, the V gene TRBV28, with D possibly being TRBD1 (5 bases). The CDR3 runs to 12 residues. Per the germline V gene, CDR1 is MDHEN and CDR2 is SYDVKM. V was cut by 5 bases and J by 8 bases, with 7 bases left in between. CDR3 sequence: CASSQGDSPLHF. For the CDR3, the DNA is TGTGCCAGCAGTCAAGGGGATTCACCCCTCCACTTT.

CDR3 loop: CASSLWDRDYNEQFF. CDR3 nucleotides: TGTGCCAGCAGCTTGTGGGACAGGGACTACAATGAGCAGTTCTTC. This chain connects TRBV5-5 to TRBJ2-1; the match to TRBD1 covers 9 bases. In germline, CDR1 is SGHKS, CDR2 YYEKEE (reference sequence). The V and J ends lost 1 base and 3 bases, in that order; junction bases with no gene match: 2. CDR3 length equals 15 residues.

This chain links TRBV28 with TRBJ2-7; the match to TRBD1 covers 9 bases. The CDR3 totals 15 residues. The ends lost 5 bases at V and 9 bases at J; junction bases unmatched: 14. In germline, CDR1 is MDHEN, CDR2 SYDVKM. The CDR3, as DNA: TGTGCCAGCAGTACGGGACAGGGATATACGCTTGGGCAGTACTTC. Translating it yields CASSTGQGYTLGQYF.

This chain connects TRBV19 to TRBJ1-1; 7 bases are shared with TRBD1. Germline CDR1 is LNHDA and CDR2 is SQIVND (reference sequence). V lost 3 bases, J lost 4 bases, and 5 bases stayed unmatched. CDR3 length: 14 residues. As DNA, the CDR3 is TGTGCCAGTAGTATTTATGCAGGGGGCACTGAAGCTTTCTTT. Translation: CASSIYAGGTEAFF.